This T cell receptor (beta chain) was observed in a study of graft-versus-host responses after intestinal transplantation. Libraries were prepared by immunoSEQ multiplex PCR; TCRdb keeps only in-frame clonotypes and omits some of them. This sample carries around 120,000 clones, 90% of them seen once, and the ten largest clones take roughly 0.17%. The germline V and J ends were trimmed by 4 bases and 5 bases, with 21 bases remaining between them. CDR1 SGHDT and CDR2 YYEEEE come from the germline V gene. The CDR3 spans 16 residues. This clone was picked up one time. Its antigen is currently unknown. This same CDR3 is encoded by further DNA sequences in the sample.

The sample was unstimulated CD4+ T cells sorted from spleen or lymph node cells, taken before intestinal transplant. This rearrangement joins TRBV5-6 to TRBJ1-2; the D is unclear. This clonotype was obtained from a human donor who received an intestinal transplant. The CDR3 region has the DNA TGTGCCAGCAGCCTGGCTGAGATCGCTACCCCTTATGGCTACACCTTC. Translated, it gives CASSLAEIATPYGYTF.